Following are 4 T cell receptor beta chains from one sample sequenced in a study of cytomegalovirus exposure and HLA in healthy donors. Vbeta (60) and Jbeta (13) primers were used in the PCR. TCRdb keeps only in-frame clones here, not all; method: immunoSEQ multiplex PCR. This sample has approximately 190,000 clones, with around 73% found just once. Sequencing was carried out using PBMCs. These receptors were collected from a woman in her 30s in good health and CMV-seropositive.

The rearrangement links TRBV19 to TRBJ2-1; 10 bases match TRBD2. V was clipped by 2 bases and J by 4 bases; unmatched bases: 11. Germline loops: CDR1 LNHDA, CDR2 SQIVND (reference sequence). The CDR3 has 18 residues. The CDR3 nucleotides read TGTGCCAGTAGTATAAACCAACCGGGACTAGCGTTTTACAATGAGCAGTTCTTC. This encodes CASSINQPGLAFYNEQFF.

The chain uses TRBV7-8 and TRBJ1-5; D is undetermined. The ends were cut back, 5 bases at V and 0 bases at J, with 5 bases in the middle. Germline-derived CDR1 and CDR2 are SGHVS and FQNEAQ. This CDR3 has 13 residues. CDR3 sequence (DNA): TGTGCCAGCAGCCCGTATAGCAATCAGCCCCAGCATTTT. Residues: CASSPYSNQPQHF.

This clone appeared a single time. V gene TRBV28 combines with J gene TRBJ1-2; D is ambiguous. Germline loops: CDR1 MDHEN, CDR2 SYDVKM. Between the trimmed V and J ends, which lost 5 bases and 4 bases, there was a span of 14 bases. The CDR3 covers 14 residues. The CDR3 DNA follows: TGTGCCAGCAGTCCCCCGGAGGTGGGCTATGGCTACACCTTC. This translates into CASSPPEVGYGYTF.

The V call is TRBV11-3, the J call TRBJ2-3, with D possibly being TRBD2 (6 bases). Looked up from germline, CDR1 is SGHNT and CDR2 is YENEEA. Trimming removed 4 bases from V and 8 bases from J, with 16 bases in between. CDR3 size: 14 residues. The CDR3: CASSSYDSGATQYF. CDR3 coding DNA: TGTGCCAGCAGCTCCTATGATTCGGGAGCTACGCAGTATTTT.